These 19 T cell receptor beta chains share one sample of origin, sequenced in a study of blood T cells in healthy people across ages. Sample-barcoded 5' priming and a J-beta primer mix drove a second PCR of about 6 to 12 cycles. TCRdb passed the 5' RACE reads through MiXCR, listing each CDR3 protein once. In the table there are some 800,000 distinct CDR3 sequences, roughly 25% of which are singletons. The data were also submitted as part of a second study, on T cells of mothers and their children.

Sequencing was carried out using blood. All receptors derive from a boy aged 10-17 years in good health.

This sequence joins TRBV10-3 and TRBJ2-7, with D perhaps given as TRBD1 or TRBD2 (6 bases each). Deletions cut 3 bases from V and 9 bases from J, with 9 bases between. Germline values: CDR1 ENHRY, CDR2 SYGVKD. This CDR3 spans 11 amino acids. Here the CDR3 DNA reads TGTGCCATCAGTGAAGGGGGGCCGCAGTACTTC. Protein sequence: CAISEGGPQYF.

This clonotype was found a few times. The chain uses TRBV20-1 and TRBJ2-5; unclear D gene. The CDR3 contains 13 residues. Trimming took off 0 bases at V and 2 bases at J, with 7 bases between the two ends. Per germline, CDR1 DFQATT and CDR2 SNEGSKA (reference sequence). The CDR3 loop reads CSARDGSQETQYF. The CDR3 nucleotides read TGCAGTGCTAGAGATGGTTCTCAAGAGACCCAGTACTTC.

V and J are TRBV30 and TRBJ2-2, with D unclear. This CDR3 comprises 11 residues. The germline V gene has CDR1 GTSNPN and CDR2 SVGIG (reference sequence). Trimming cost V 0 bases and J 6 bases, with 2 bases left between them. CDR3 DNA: TGTGCCTGGAGTGTGGCCGGGGAGCTGTTTTTT. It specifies CAWSVAGELFF. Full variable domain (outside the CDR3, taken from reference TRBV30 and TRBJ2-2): SQTIHQWPATLVQPVGSPLSLECTVEGTSNPNLYWYRQAAGRGLQLLFYSVGIGQISSEVPQNLSASRPQDRQFILSSKKLLLSDSGFYLCAWSVAGELFFGEGSRLTVL.

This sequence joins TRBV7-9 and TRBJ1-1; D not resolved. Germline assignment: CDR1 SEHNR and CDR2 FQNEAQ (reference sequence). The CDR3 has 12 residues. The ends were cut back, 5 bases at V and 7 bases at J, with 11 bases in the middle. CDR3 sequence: CASSLGMGEAFF. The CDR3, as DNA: TGTGCCAGCAGCCTTGGTATGGGTGAAGCTTTCTTT.

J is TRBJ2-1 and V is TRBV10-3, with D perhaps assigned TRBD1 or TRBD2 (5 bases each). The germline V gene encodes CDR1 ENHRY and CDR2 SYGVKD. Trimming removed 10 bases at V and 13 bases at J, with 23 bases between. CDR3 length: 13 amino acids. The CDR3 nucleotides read TGTGCCACTTTTGACCGGGACGGACGAAAACAGTTCTTC. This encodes CATFDRDGRKQFF.

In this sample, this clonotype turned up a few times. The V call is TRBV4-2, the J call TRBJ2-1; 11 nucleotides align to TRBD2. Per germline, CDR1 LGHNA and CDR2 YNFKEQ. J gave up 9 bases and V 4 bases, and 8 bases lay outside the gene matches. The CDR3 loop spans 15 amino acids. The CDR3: CASSREQLAGVEQFF. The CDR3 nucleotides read TGTGCCAGCAGCCGAGAGCAACTAGCGGGAGTTGAGCAGTTCTTC.

The CDR3 coding sequence is TGTGCCATCAGGAGACAAGGAACCATGTACTTC. Translating gives CAIRRQGTMYF. The chain joins TRBV10-3 to TRBJ2-5; D is undetermined. The germline CDR1 and CDR2 sequences are ENHRY and SYGVKD. This CDR3 contains 11 residues. The germline V and J ends were trimmed by 6 bases and 13 bases, with 15 bases remaining between them.

The CDR3 sequence: CASREAGTGAYEQYF. The DNA of the CDR3 is TGTGCCAGTAGGGAAGCCGGGACAGGAGCCTACGAGCAGTACTTC. V usage is TRBV19 and J usage is TRBJ2-7, with 8 bases fitting TRBD1. The germline V gene has CDR1 LNHDA and CDR2 SQIVND (reference sequence). V was clipped by 6 bases and J by 2 bases; unmatched bases: 9. The length of the CDR3 is 15 residues.

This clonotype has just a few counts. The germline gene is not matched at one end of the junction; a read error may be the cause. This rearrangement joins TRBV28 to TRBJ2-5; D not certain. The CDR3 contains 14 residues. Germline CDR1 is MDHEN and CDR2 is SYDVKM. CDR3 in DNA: TGTGCCAGCAGCTTACGACCGAGGCCAGAGACCCGGTACTTC. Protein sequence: CASSLRPRPETRYF. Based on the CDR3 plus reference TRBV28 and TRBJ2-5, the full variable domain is DVKVTQSSRYLVKRTGEKVFLECVQDMDHENMFWYRQDPGLGLRLIYFSYDVKMKEKGDIPEGYSVSREKKERFSLILESASTNQTSMYLCASSLRPRPETRYFGPGTRLLVL.

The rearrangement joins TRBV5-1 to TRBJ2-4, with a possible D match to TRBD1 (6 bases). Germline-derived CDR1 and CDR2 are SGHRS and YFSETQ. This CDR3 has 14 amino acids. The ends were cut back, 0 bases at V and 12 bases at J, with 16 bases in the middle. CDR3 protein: CASSLDAGAWAQYF. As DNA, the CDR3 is TGCGCCAGCAGCTTGGATGCAGGGGCTTGGGCTCAGTACTTC.

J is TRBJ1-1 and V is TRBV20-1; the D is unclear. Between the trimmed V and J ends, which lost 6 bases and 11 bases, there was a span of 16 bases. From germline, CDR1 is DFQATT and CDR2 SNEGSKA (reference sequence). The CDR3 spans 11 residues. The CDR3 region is CSAAVKAWAFF. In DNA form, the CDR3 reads TGCAGTGCCGCAGTCAAGGCTTGGGCTTTCTTT.

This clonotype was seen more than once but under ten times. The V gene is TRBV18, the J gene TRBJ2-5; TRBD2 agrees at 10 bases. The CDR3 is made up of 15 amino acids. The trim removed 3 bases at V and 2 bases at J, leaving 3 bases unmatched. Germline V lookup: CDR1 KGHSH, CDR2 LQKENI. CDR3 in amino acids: CASSPGLALQETQYF. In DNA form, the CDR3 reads TGTGCCAGCTCACCGGGACTAGCGTTACAAGAGACCCAGTACTTC.

CDR3 DNA sequence: TGTGCCAGCGACAAGGGAACAGATACGCAGTATTTT. Its translation is CASDKGTDTQYF. The V call is TRBV2, the J call TRBJ2-3; D is unresolved. Germline-derived CDR1 and CDR2 are SNHLY and FYNNEI. Trimming pared 8 bases from V and 3 bases from J, leaving 9 bases between. The CDR3 runs 12 residues.

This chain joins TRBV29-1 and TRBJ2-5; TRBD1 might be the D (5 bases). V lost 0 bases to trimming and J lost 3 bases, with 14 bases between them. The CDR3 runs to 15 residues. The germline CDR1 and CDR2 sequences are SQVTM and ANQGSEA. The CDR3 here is CSVEDLWGREETQYF. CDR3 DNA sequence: TGCAGCGTTGAAGATCTTTGGGGCAGGGAAGAGACCCAGTACTTC.

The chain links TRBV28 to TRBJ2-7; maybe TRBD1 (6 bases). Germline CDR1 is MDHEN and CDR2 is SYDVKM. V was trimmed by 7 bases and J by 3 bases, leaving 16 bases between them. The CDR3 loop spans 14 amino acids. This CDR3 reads CASTDPDSLYEQYF. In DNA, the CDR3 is TGTGCCAGCACCGACCCGGACAGCCTCTACGAGCAGTACTTC.

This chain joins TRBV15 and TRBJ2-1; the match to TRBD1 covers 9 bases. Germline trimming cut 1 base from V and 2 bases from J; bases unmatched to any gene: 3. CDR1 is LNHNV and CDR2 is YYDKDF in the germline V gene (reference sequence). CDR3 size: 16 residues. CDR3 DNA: TGTGCCACCAGCAGAGCCGGGACAGGGCCCTACAATGAGCAGTTCTTC. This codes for CATSRAGTGPYNEQFF.

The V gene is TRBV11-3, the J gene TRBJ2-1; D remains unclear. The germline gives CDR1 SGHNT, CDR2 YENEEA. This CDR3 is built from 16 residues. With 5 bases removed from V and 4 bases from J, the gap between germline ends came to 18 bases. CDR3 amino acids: CASSPRGVVEYNEQFF. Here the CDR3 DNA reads TGTGCCAGCAGCCCCCGAGGCGTTGTCGAATACAATGAGCAGTTCTTC.

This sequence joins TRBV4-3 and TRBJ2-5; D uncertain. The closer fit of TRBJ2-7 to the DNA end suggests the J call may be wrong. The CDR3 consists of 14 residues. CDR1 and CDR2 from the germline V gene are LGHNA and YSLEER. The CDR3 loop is CASSHSPGPYEQYF. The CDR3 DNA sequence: TGCGCCAGCAGCCATAGTCCAGGCCCCTACGAGCAGTACTTC.

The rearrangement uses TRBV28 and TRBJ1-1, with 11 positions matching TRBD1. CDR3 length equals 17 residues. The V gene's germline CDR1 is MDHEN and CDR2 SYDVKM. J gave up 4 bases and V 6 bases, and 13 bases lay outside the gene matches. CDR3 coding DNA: TGTGCCAGCAGCCTCTCTCAATGGACAGGGGGCGGCACTGAAGCTTTCTTT. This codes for CASSLSQWTGGGTEAFF.